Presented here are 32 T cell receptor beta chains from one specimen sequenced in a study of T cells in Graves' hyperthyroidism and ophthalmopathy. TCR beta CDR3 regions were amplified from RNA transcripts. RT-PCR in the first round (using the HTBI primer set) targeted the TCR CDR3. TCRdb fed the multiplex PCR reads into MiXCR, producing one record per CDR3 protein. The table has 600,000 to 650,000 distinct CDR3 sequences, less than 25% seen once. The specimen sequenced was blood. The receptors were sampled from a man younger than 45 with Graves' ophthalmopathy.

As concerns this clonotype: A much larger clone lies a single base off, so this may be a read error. CDR3 residues: CASSRGQLVNQPQHF. As DNA, the CDR3 is TGTGCCAGCAGCAGGGGACAGTTAGTCAATCAGCCCCAGCATTTT. The chain joins TRBV6-4 to TRBJ1-5, with 7 bases matching TRBD1. This CDR3 has 15 residues. Trimming took 6 bases from V and 3 from J; bases not matched to a gene: 8. The V gene's germline CDR1 is MRHNA and CDR2 SNTAGT.

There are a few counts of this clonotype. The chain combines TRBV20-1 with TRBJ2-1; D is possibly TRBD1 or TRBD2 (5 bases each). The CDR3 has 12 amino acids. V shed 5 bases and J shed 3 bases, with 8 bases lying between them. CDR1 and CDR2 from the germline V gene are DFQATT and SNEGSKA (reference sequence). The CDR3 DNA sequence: TGCAGTGCTGGGACCGACTACAATGAGCAGTTCTTC. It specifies CSAGTDYNEQFF.

The CDR3 reads CASSFSRTGEGGGLFF. In DNA form, the CDR3 reads TGTGCCAGCAGTTTCTCCCGGACAGGGGAAGGTGGTGGGCTGTTTTTT. This chain links TRBV27 with TRBJ2-2, with TRBD1 identical over 9 bases. With 3 bases clipped from V and 13 bases from J, the junction kept 15 bases outside the gene matches. The germline V gene encodes CDR1 MNHEY and CDR2 SMNVEV (reference sequence). This CDR3 region has 16 residues.

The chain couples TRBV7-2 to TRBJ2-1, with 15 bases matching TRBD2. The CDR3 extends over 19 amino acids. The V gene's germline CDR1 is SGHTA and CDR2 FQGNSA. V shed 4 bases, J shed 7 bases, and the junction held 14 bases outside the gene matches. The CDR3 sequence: CASSSRLGLAGGAGNEQFF. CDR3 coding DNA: TGTGCCAGCAGCTCGCGGTTAGGACTAGCGGGAGGGGCAGGGAATGAGCAGTTCTTC.

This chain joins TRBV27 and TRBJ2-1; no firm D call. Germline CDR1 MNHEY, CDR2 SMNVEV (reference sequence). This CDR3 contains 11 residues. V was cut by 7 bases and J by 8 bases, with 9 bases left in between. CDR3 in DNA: TGTGCCAGCATGATGGTCGATGAGCAGTTCTTC. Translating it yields CASMMVDEQFF.

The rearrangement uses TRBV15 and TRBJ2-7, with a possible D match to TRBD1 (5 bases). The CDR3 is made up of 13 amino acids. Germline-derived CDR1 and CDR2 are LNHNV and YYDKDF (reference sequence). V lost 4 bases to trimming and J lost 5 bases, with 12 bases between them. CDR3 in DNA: TGTGCCACCAGCAACAGGCCAGGTGACGAGCAGTACTTC. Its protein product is CATSNRPGDEQYF.

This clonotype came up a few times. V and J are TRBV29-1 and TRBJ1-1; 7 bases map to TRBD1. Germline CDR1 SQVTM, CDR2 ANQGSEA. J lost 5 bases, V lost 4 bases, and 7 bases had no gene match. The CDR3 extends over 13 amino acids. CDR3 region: CSVVTGVWTEAFF. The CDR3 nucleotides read TGCAGCGTTGTTACAGGGGTATGGACTGAAGCTTTCTTT.

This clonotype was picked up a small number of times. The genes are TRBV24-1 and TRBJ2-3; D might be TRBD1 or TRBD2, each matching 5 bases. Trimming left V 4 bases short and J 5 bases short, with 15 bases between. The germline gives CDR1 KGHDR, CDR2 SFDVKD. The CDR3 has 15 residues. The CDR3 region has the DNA TGTGCCACCAGTGACCGGGCCTCGAGGGGAGATACGCAGTATTTT. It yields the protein CATSDRASRGDTQYF.

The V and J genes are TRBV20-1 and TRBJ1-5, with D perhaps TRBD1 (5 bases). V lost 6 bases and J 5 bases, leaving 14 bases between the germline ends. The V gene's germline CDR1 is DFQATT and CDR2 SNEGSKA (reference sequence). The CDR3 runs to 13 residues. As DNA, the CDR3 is TGCAGTGCAACCGGAGCGGGGGATCAGCCCCAGCATTTT. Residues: CSATGAGDQPQHF.

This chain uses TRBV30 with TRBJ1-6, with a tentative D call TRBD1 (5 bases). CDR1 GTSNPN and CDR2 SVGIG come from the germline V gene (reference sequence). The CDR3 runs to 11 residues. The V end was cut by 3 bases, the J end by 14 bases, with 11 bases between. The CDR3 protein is CAWSARGALHF. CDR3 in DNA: TGTGCCTGGAGCGCAAGGGGAGCCCTCCACTTT.

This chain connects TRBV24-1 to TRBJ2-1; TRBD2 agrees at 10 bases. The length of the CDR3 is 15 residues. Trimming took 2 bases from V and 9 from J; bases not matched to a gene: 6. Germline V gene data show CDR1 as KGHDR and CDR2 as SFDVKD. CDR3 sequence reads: CATSDSLAGVGEQFF. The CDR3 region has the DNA TGTGCCACCAGTGATTCCCTAGCGGGAGTGGGTGAGCAGTTCTTC.

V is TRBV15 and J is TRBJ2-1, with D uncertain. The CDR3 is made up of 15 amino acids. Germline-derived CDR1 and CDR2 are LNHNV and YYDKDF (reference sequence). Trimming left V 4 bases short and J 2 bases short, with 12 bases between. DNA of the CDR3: TGTGCCACCAGCATCGCGGACGGTACCTACAATGAGCAGTTCTTC. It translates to CATSIADGTYNEQFF.

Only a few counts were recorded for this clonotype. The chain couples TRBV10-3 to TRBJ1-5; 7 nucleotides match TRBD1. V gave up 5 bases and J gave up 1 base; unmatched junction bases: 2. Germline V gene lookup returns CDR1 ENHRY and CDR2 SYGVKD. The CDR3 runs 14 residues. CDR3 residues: CAISLTGSNQPQHF. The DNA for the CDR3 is TGTGCCATCAGTCTGACAGGGAGCAATCAGCCCCAGCATTTT.

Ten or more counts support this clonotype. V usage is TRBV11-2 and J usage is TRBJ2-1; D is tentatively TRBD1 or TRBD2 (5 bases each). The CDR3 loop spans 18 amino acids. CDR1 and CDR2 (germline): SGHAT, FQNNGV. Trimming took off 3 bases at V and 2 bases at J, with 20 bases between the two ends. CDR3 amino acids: CASSFVNIRDPPYNEQFF. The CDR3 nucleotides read TGTGCCAGCAGCTTTGTTAATATCCGGGACCCTCCCTACAATGAGCAGTTCTTC.

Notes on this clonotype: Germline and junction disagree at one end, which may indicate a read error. This CDR3 reads CAGSPPTGQETQYF. The CDR3 DNA sequence: TGTGCCGGCTCACCACCGACAGGACAAGAGACCCAGTACTTC. The chain carries TRBV18 and TRBJ2-5; D possibly corresponds to TRBD1 (6 bases). Germline CDR1 and CDR2: KGHSH and LQKENI. CDR3 length: 14 residues. The variable domain in full, with the rest retrieved from reference TRBV18 and TRBJ2-5, is NAGVMQNPRHLVRRRGQEARLRCSPMKGHSHVYWYRQLPEEGLKFMVYLQKENIIDESGMPKERFSAEFPKEGPSILRIQQVVRGDSAAYFCAGSPPTGQETQYFGPGTRLLVL.

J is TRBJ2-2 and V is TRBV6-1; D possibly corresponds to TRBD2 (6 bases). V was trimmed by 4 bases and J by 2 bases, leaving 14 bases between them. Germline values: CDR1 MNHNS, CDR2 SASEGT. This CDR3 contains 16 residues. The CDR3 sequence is CASSGTGGANTGELFF. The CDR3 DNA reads TGTGCCAGCAGTGGGACCGGAGGGGCCAACACCGGGGAGCTGTTTTTT.

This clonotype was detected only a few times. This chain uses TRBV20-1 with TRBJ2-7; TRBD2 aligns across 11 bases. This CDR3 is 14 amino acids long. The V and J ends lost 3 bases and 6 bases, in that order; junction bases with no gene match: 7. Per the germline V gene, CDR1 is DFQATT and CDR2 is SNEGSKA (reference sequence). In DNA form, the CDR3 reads TGCAGTGCTAGTGCCACTAGCGGGAGTATCGAGCAGTACTTC. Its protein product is CSASATSGSIEQYF.

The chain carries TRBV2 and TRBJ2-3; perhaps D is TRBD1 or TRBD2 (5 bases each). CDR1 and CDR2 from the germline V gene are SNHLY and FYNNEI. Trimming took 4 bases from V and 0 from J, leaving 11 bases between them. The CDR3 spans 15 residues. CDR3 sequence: CASSGWGISTDTQYF. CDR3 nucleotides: TGTGCCAGCAGTGGATGGGGGATCAGCACAGATACGCAGTATTTT.

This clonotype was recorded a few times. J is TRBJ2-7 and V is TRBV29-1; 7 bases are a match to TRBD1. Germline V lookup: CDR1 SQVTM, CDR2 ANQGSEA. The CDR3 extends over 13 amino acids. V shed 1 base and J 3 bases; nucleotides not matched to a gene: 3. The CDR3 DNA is TGCAGCGTTGAAGGGGGACAGAACTACGAGCAGTACTTC. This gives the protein CSVEGGQNYEQYF.

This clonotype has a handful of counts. CDR3 bases: TGTGCCACCAGTGATGGTAGCGGGAGAAAAATCGGGGAGCTGTTTTTT. Protein product: CATSDGSGRKIGELFF. The chain is built from TRBV24-1 and TRBJ2-2; 9 positions match TRBD2. The V gene end was trimmed by 3 bases and the J gene end by 7 bases; junction bases not matched to a gene: 8. Germline values: CDR1 KGHDR, CDR2 SFDVKD. This CDR3 region has 16 residues.

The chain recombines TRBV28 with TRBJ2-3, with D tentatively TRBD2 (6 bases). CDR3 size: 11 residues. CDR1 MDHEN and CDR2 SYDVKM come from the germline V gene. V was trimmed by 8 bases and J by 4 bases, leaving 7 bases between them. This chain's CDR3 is CASGGADTQYF. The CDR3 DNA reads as TGTGCCAGCGGAGGGGCAGATACGCAGTATTTT.

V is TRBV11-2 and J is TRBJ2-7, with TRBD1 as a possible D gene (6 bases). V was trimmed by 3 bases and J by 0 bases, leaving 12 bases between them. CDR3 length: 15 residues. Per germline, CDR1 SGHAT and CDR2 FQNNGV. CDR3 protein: CASSFGGLSSYEQYF. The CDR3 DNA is TGTGCCAGCAGCTTTGGGGGCTTAAGCTCCTACGAGCAGTACTTC.

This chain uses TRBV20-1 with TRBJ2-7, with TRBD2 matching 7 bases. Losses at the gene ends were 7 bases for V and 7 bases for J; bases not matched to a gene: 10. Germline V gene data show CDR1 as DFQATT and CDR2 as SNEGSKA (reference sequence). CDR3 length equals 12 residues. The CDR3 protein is CSGGGSLWEQYF. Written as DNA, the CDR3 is TGCAGTGGGGGGGGGAGTTTGTGGGAGCAGTACTTC.

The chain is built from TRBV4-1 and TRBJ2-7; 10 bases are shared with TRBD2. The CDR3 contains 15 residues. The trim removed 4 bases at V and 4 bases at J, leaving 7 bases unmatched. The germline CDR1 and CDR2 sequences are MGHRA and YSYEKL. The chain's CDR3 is CASSRDLAGVYEQYF. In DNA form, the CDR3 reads TGCGCCAGCAGCCGCGACCTAGCGGGAGTTTACGAGCAGTACTTC.

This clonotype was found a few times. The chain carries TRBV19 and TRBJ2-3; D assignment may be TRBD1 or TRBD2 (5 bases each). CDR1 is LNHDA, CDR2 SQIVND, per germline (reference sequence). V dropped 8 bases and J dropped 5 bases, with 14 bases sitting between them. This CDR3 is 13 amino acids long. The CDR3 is CASGDLPRDTQYF. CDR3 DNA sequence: TGTGCCAGTGGGGACCTACCAAGAGATACGCAGTATTTT. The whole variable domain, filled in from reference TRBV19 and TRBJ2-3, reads DGGITQSPKYLFRKEGQNVTLSCEQNLNHDAMYWYRQDPGQGLRLIYYSQIVNDFQKGDIAEGYSVSREKKESFPLTVTSAQKNPTAFYLCASGDLPRDTQYFGPGTRLTVL.

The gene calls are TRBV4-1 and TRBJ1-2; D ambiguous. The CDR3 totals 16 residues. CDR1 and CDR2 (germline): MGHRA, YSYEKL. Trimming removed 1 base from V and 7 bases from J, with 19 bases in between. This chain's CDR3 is CASSQASQDPWSGYTF. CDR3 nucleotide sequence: TGCGCCAGCAGCCAAGCCTCCCAGGACCCCTGGTCTGGCTACACCTTC.

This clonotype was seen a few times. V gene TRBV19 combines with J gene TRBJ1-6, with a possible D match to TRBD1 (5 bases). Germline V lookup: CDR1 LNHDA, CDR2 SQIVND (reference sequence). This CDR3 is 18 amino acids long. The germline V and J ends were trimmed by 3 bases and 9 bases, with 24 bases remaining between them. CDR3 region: CASSMMLNRRGISSPLHF. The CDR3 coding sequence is TGTGCCAGTAGTATGATGCTTAACAGACGGGGGATCAGTTCACCCCTCCACTTT.

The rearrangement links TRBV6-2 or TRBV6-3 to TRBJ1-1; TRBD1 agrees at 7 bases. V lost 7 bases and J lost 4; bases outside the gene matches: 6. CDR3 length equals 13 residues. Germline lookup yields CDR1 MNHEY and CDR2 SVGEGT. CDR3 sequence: CASMRQGATEAFF. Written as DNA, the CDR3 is TGTGCCAGCATGAGACAGGGAGCCACTGAAGCTTTCTTT.

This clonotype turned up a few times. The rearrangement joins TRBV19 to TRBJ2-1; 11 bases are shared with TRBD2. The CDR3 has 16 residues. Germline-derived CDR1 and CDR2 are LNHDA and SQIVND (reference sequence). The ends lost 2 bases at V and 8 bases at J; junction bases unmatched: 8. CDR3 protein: CASSIMTSGIVHEQFF. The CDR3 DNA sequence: TGTGCCAGTAGTATAATGACTAGCGGGATAGTGCATGAGCAGTTCTTC.

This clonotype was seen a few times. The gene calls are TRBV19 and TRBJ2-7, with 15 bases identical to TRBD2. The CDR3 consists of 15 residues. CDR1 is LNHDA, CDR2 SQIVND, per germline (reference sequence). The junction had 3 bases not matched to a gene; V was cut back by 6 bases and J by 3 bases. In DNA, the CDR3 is TGTGCCAGTAGGCGGACTAGCGGGGGGGACTACGAGCAGTACTTC. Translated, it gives CASRRTSGGDYEQYF.

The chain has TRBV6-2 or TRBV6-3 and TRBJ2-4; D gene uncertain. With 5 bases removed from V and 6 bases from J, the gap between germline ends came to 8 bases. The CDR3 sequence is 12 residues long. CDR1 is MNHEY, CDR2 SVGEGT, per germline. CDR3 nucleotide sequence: TGTGCCAGCAGTGGAACATTAAACATTCAGTACTTC. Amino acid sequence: CASSGTLNIQYF.

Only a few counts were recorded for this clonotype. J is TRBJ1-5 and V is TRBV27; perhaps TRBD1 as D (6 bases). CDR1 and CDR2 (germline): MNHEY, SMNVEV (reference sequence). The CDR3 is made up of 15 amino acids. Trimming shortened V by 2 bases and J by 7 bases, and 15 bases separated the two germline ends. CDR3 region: CASSLTLTGGQPQHF. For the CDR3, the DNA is TGTGCCAGCAGTTTAACTCTGACAGGAGGGCAGCCCCAGCATTTT.